The clone carrying this TCR beta chain was observed a handful of times. The antigen is unknown. This sample was included in a study of naive and memory T cell subsets. The CDR3 has 17 amino acids. V lost 6 bases, J lost 0 bases, and 18 bases lay in between. The germline V gene has CDR1 SNHLY and CDR2 FYNNEI. Study observations and caveats: This RNA-based method may be sensitive to activation-related transcript changes.

The SP2 primer and nested alpha and beta constant region primers amplified ligated cDNA in four rounds. Reverse transcription of blood and skin TCR RNA was primed at alpha and beta constant regions. TCRdb re-called the 5' RACE reads through MiXCR, storing one row per CDR3 protein. The sample holds roughly 56,000 distinct CDR3 sequences, 5.5% to 8.5% seen once. TCR cDNA received a 3' ligated oligonucleotide that carried a UMI. Whole-blood samples were approximately 2.6 ml of peripheral blood from healthy adult volunteers. Reverse transcription used DNase-treated unsorted total RNA, aiming for roughly 1 to 1000 ng.

The TCR sequence derives from a male donor in good health. The J gene is TRBJ2-1, the V gene TRBV2, with D perhaps matching TRBD1 (6 bases). Here the CDR3 DNA reads TGTGCCAGCAGGCCGCGGGTGGGGGCCAGCTCCTACAATGAGCAGTTCTTC. This codes for CASRPRVGASSYNEQFF.